These 5 T cell receptor beta chains came from one sample sequenced in a study of T-cell memory formation after mild COVID-19. MiXCR, run by TCRdb on the 5' RACE reads, gives a single entry per CDR3 protein. The table lists about 360,000 distinct CDR3 sequences, roughly 13% of them singletons. The specimen was PBMCs or a T cell subset sorted from them (not recorded which). The receptors originated from a man aged 18 to 29 who had mild COVID-19 (a few samples of this study predate the infection). Cell type and time point are not known.

The genes are TRBV30 and TRBJ2-1, with TRBD1 matching 9 bases. The germline CDR1 and CDR2 sequences are GTSNPN and SVGIG (reference sequence). The CDR3 totals 14 residues. The V gene end was trimmed by 4 bases and the J gene end by 4 bases; junction bases not matched to a gene: 5. CDR3 sequence reads: CAWTPGTGYNEQFF. The CDR3 nucleotides read TGTGCCTGGACCCCCGGGACAGGGTACAATGAGCAGTTCTTC.

This clonotype was observed a few times. The rearrangement joins TRBV7-6 to TRBJ2-2, with 9 bases lining up with TRBD1. The CDR3 consists of 17 residues. Germline lookup yields CDR1 SGHVS and CDR2 FNYEAQ. V dropped 0 bases and J dropped 5; count of bases not matched to a gene: 7. CDR3 nucleotide sequence: TGTGCCAGCAGCTTAGCGCCTTTGGGACAGGGAACCGGGGAGCTGTTTTTT. Amino acid sequence: CASSLAPLGQGTGELFF. The full variable domain, in which reference TRBV7-6 and TRBJ2-2 provide the parts outside the CDR3, is GAGVSQSPRYKVTKRGQDVALRCDPISGHVSLYWYRQALGQGPEFLTYFNYEAQQDKSGLPNDRFSAERPEGSISTLTIQRTEQRDSAMYRCASSLAPLGQGTGELFFGEGSRLTVL.

The V and J genes are TRBV29-1 and TRBJ2-1; 9 bases map to TRBD2. The CDR3 spans 14 residues. With V trimmed by 4 bases and J by 5 bases, 6 bases remained unmatched. Germline loops: CDR1 SQVTM, CDR2 ANQGSEA. The CDR3 DNA is TGCAGCGTTGGTCGGCTAGCGGGGAACAATGAGCAGTTCTTC. Translated: CSVGRLAGNNEQFF.

The chain combines TRBV6-6 with TRBJ1-1; D gene uncertain. The CDR3 is made up of 15 amino acids. Trimming shortened V by 0 bases and J by 0 bases, and 8 bases separated the two germline ends. Germline V gene sequence: CDR1 MNHNY, CDR2 SVGAGI (reference sequence). The CDR3 loop reads CASSYSGSMNTEAFF. The DNA for the CDR3 is TGTGCCAGCAGTTACTCGGGCAGTATGAACACTGAAGCTTTCTTT.

The chain employs TRBV6-5 and TRBJ2-3, with 7 bases aligning to TRBD1. The CDR3 has 19 residues. Germline values: CDR1 MNHEY, CDR2 SVGAGI. The J segment lost 1 base and the V segment lost 1 base, leaving 14 bases of the junction unmatched. The CDR3, as DNA: TGTGCCAGCAGTTACTTGGGGACAGACTCTCGACGGGGCACAGATACGCAGTATTTT. Translation: CASSYLGTDSRRGTDTQYF.